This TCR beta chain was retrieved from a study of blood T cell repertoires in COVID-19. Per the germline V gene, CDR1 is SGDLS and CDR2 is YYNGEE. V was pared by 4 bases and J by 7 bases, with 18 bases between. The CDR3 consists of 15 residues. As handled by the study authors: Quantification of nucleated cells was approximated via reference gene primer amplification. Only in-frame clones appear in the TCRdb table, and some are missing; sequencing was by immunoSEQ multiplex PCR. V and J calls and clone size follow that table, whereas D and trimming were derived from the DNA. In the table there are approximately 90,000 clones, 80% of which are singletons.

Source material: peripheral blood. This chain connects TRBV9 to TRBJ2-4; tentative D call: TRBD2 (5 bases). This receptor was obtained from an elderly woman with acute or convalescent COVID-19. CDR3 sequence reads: CASSSRTQATNIQYF. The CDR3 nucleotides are TGTGCCAGCAGCTCCCGGACTCAGGCTACGAACATTCAGTACTTC.